This T cell receptor beta chain was documented in a study of cytomegalovirus exposure and HLA in healthy donors. Germline V CDR1 and CDR2: MNHEY, SMNVEV (reference sequence). V was shortened by 2 bases and J by 3 bases, with 11 bases between the two germline ends. This CDR3 comprises 15 residues. Study results and limitations: TCR beta chains numbering 164 were designated cytomegalovirus-associated. In the roughly 120 validation repertoires, a later analysis found that first-cohort TCR clusters tended to co-occur.

Only one count was recorded for this clone. The target antigen is unknown. The assay was immunoSEQ multiplex PCR, and TCRdb's table has in-frame clones only and misses some. The sample yields some 180,000 clones, approximately 78% seen once. V and J are TRBV27 and TRBJ1-5; perhaps TRBD1 as D (6 bases). The receptor's source is a young woman in good health and CMV-seronegative. Sequencing was done on a sample of PBMCs. CDR3 coding DNA: TGTGCCAGCAGTTTAAATAGGGGACACAATCAGCCCCAGCATTTT. Its protein product is CASSLNRGHNQPQHF.